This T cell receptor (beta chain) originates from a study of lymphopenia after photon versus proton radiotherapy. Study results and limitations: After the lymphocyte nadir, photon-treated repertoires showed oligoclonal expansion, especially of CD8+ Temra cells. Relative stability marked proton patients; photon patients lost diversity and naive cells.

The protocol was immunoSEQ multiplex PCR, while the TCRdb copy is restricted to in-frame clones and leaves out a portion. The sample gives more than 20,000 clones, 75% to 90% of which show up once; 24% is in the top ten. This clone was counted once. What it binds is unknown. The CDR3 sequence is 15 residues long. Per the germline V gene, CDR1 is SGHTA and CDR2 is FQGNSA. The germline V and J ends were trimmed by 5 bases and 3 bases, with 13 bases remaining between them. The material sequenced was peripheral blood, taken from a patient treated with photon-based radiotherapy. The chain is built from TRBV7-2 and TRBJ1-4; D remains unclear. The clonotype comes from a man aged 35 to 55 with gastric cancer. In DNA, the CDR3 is TGTGCCAGCAGCCCGGGATCGAGGGCTAATGAAAAACTGTTTTTT. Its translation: CASSPGSRANEKLFF.